The T cell receptor beta chain under discussion was sequenced for a study of control samples from healthy donors and cancer patients. This clone was detected only once. Trimming removed 7 bases from V and 0 bases from J; junction bases left unmatched: 6. Germline CDR1 reads SQVTM; CDR2 reads ANQGSEA. CDR3 length: 14 residues. Repertoires were generated with immunoSEQ multiplex PCR, while TCRdb's copy carries only in-frame clones and drops some. This sample has fewer than 95,000 clones; about 89% occur once, and the top ten carry 21%. The clonotype comes from a man younger than 45 in good health. The specimen sequenced was blood. The chain has TRBV29-1 and TRBJ1-3, with 7 bases fitting TRBD1. CDR3 protein: CSAGDRSSGNTIYF. The CDR3 DNA reads TGCAGCGCCGGGGACAGAAGCTCTGGAAACACCATATATTTT.